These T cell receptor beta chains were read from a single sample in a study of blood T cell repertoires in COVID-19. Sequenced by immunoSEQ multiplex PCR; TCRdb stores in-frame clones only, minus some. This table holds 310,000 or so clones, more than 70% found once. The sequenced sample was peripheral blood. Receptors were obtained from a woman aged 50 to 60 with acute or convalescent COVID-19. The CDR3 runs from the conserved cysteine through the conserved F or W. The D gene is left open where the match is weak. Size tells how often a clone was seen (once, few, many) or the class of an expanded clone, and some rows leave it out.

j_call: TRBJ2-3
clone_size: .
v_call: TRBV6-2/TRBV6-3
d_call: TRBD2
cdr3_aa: CASSPPGLAERTMDTQYF
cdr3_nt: TGTGCCAGCAGTCCGCCGGGACTAGCGGAGAGGACAATGGATACGCAGTATTTT

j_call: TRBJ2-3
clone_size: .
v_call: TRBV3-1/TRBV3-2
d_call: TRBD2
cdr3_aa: CASSQGLAGGPTDTQYF
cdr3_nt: TGTGCCAGCAGCCAAGGGCTAGCGGGGGGTCCCACAGATACGCAGTATTTT

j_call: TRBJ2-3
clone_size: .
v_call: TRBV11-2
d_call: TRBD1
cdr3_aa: CASSQGAGSTDTQYF
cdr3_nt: TGTGCCAGCAGCCAGGGGGCGGGGAGCACAGATACGCAGTATTTT

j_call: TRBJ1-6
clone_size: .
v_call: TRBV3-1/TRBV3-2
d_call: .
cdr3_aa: CASSPGEGSPLHF
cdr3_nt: TGTGCCAGCAGCCCAGGGGAGGGTTCACCCCTCCACTTT

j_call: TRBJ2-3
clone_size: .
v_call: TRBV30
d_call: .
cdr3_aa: CAWGGSTDTQYF
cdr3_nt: TGTGCCTGGGGGGGCAGCACAGATACGCAGTATTTT

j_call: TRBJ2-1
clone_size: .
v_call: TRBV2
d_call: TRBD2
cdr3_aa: CASSAGGGDEQFF
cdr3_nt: TGTGCCAGCAGTGCGGGAGGTGGGGATGAGCAGTTCTTC

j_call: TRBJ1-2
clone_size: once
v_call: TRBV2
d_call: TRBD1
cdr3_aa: CASSGQGEDYGYTF
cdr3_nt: TGTGCCAGCAGTGGACAGGGGGAGGACTATGGCTACACCTTC

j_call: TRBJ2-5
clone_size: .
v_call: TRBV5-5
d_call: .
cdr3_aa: CASSLREQETQYF
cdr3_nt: TGTGCCAGCAGCTTGAGAGAGCAAGAGACCCAGTACTTC

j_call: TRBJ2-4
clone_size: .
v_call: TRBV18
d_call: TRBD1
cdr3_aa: CASSSTGEGKNIQYF
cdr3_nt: TGTGCCAGCTCATCTACAGGGGAAGGAAAAAACATTCAGTACTTC

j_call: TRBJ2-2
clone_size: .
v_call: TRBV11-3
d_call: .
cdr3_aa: CASSSWTAGELFF
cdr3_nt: TGTGCCAGCAGCTCCTGGACAGCCGGGGAGCTGTTTTTT

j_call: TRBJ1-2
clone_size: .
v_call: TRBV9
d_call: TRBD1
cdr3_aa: CASSQGQGAYYGYTF
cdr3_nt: TGTGCCAGCAGCCAGGGACAGGGGGCCTACTATGGCTACACCTTC

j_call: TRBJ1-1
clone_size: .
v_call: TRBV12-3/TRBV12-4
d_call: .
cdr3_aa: CASRYSGDTEAFF
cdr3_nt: TGTGCCAGCAGATACTCAGGGGACACTGAAGCTTTCTTT

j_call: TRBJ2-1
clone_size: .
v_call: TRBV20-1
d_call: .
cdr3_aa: CSAREGEQFF
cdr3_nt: TGCAGTGCTAGGGAGGGTGAGCAGTTCTTC

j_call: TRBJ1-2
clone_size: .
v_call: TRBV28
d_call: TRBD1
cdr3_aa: CASSPGQGGGYTF
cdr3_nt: TGTGCCAGCAGTCCCGGACAGGGTGGCGGCTACACCTTC

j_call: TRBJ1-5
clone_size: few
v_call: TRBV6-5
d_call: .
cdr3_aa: CASSYSSDTALQPQHF
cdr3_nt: TGTGCCAGCAGTTACTCTTCGGACACTGCCCTCCAGCCCCAGCATTTT

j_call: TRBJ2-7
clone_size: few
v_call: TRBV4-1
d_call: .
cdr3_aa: CASSQETAPYEQYF
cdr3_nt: TGCGCCAGCAGCCAAGAGACAGCACCTTACGAGCAGTACTTC

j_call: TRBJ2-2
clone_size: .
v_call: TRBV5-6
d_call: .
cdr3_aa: CASSSLTTTGELFF
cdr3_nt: TGTGCCAGCAGCTCCTTGACAACCACCGGGGAGCTGTTTTTT

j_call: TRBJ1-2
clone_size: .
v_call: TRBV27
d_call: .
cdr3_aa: CASSFGGGIPTLVYGYTF
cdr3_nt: TGTGCCAGCAGTTTTGGCGGGGGGATCCCTACCCTAGTGTATGGCTACACCTTC

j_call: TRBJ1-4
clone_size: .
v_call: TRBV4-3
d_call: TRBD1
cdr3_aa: CASSQARTGIEKLFF
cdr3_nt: TGCGCCAGCAGCCAGGCCAGGACAGGGATCGAAAAACTGTTTTTT

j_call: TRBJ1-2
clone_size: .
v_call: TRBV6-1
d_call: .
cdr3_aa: CASSVNTGITLYGYTF
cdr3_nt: TGTGCCAGCAGTGTCAATACAGGGATTACCCTTTATGGCTACACCTTC

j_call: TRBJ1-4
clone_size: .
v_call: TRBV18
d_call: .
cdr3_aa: CASSPIAGSSEKLFF
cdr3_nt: TGTGCCAGCTCACCCATAGCTGGGTCAAGTGAAAAACTGTTTTTT

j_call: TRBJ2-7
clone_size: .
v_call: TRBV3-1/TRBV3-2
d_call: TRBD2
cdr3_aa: CASSQKREGTPYEQYF
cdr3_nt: TGTGCCAGCAGCCAAAAGCGGGAGGGCACTCCCTACGAGCAGTACTTC

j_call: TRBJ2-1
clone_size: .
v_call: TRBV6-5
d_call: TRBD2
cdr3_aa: CASSYLAGDNEQFF
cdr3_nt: TGTGCCAGCAGTTACCTAGCGGGAGATAATGAGCAGTTCTTC

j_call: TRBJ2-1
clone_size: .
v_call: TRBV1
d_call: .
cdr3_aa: CTSSQGRGPPRFF
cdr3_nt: TGCACCAGCAGCCAAGGGCGGGGGCCCCCTAGGTTCTTC

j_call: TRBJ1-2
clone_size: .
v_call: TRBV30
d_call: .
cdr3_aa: CAWSVTPGPGYTF
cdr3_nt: TGTGCCTGGAGTGTAACCCCAGGGCCAGGCTACACCTTC

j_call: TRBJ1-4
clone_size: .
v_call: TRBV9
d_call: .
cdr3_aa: CASSVAERGEKLFF
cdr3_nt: TGTGCCAGCAGCGTAGCCGAGAGGGGGGAAAAACTGTTTTTT

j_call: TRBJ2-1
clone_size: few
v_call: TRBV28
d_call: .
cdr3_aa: CASSFVGAGRENEQFF
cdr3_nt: TGTGCCAGCAGCTTCGTTGGTGCGGGACGGGAAAATGAGCAGTTCTTC

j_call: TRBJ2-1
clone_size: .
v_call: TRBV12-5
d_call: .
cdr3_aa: CASGLAQTNNEQFF
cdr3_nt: TGTGCTAGTGGTTTGGCGCAAACAAACAATGAGCAGTTCTTC

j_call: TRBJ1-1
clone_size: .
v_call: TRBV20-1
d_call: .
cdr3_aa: CSASPIESGEAFF
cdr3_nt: TGCAGTGCTAGTCCCATTGAAAGCGGTGAAGCTTTCTTT

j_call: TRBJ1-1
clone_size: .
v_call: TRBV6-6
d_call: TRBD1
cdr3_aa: CASSGLGQGPEAFF
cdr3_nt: TGTGCCAGCAGTGGCTTAGGACAGGGCCCTGAAGCTTTCTTT

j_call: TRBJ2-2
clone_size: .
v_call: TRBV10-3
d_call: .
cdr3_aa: CAISAGQGPNTGELFF
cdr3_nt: TGTGCCATCAGTGCCGGGCAGGGCCCGAACACCGGGGAGCTGTTTTTT

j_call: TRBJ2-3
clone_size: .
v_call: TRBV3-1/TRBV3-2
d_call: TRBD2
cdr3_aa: CASSQERGGWGTDTQYF
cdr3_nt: TGTGCCAGCAGCCAAGAGCGGGGGGGCTGGGGGACAGATACGCAGTATTTT

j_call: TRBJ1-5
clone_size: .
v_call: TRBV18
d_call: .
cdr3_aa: CASSPGGPSSNQPQHF
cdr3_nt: TGTGCCAGCTCACCGGGGGGACCGAGTAGCAATCAGCCCCAGCATTTT

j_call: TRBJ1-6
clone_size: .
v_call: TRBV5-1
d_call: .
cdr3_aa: CASSTDSYNSPLHF
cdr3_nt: TGCGCCAGCAGCACGGACAGCTATAATTCACCCCTCCACTTT

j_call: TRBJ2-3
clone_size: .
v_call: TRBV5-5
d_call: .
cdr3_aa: CASSLAPSAGEGPDTQYF
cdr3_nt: TGTGCCAGCAGCTTGGCACCTAGCGCCGGAGAGGGGCCAGATACGCAGTATTTT

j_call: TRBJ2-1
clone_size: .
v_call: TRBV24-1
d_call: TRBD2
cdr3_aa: CATRGTSGEEKNEQFF
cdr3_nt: TGTGCCACCCGCGGGACTAGCGGGGAAGAGAAGAATGAGCAGTTCTTC

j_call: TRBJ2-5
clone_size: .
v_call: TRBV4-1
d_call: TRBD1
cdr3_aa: CASSPGTEETQYF
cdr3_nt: TGCGCCAGCAGCCCTGGGACAGAAGAGACCCAGTACTTC

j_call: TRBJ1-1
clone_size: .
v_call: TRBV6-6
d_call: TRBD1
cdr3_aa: CASKGATEAFF
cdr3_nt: TGTGCCAGCAAGGGGGCAACTGAAGCTTTCTTT

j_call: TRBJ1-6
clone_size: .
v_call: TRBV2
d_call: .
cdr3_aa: CASGRAVTNSPLHF
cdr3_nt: TGTGCCAGCGGGCGGGCCGTTACTAATTCACCCCTCCACTTT

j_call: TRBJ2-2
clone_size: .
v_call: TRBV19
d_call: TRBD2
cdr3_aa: CASSMISGGLLNTGELFF
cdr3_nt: TGTGCCAGTAGTATGATTAGCGGGGGTCTCCTGAACACCGGGGAGCTGTTTTTT

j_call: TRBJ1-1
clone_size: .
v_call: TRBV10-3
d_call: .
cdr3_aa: CATGGIGSGTEAFF
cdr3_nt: TGTGCCACGGGCGGGATCGGTTCGGGCACTGAAGCTTTCTTT

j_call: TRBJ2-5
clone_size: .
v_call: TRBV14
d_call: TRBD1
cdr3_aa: CASSSFKGAETQYF
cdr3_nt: TGTGCCAGCAGCTCCTTTAAGGGGGCCGAGACCCAGTACTTC

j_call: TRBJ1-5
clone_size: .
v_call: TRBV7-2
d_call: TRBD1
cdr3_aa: CASSRDSFGNQPQHF
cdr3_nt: TGTGCCAGCAGCCGGGACAGCTTCGGCAATCAGCCCCAGCATTTT

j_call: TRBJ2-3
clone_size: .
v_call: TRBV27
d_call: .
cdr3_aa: CASSLEGGTDTQYF
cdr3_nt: TGTGCCAGCAGTTTAGAGGGGGGCACAGATACGCAGTATTTT

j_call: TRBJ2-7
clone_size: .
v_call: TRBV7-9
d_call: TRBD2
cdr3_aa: CASSPWTSASYEQYF
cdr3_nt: TGTGCCAGCAGCCCGTGGACTAGCGCTTCCTACGAGCAGTACTTC

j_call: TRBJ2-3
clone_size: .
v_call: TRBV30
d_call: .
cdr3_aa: CARSGTEADTQYF
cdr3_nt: TGTGCCCGGAGCGGGACAGAGGCAGATACGCAGTATTTT

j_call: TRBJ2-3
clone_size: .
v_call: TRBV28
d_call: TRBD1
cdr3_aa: CASSFRIGQGDHTQYF
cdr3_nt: TGTGCCAGCAGTTTTAGGATCGGACAGGGTGACCATACGCAGTATTTT

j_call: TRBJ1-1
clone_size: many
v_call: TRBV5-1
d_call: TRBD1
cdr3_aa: CASSLGDRNTEAFF
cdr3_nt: TGCGCCAGCAGCTTGGGGGACAGAAACACTGAAGCTTTCTTT

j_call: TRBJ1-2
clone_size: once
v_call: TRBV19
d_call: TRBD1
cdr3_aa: CASSHPPQGAHGYTF
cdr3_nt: TGTGCCAGTAGCCACCCCCCCCAGGGGGCGCATGGCTACACCTTC

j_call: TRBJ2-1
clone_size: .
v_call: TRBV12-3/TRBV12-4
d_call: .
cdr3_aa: CASDATSDEQFF
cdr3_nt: TGTGCCAGCGACGCGACTAGTGATGAGCAGTTCTTC

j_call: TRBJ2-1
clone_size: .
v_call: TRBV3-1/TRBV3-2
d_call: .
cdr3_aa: CASSQDLPGLGRNEQFF
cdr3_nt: TGTGCCAGCAGCCAAGACCTCCCGGGATTAGGGCGGAATGAGCAGTTCTTC

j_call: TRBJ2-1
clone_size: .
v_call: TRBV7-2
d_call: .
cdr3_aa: CASSSYEGGQFF
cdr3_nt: TGTGCCAGCAGCTCGTATGAAGGGGGGCAGTTCTTC

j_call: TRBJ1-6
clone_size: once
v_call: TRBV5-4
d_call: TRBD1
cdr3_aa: CASSLDRTGISPLHF
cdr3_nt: TGTGCCAGCAGCTTGGATCGGACAGGGATTTCACCCCTCCACTTT